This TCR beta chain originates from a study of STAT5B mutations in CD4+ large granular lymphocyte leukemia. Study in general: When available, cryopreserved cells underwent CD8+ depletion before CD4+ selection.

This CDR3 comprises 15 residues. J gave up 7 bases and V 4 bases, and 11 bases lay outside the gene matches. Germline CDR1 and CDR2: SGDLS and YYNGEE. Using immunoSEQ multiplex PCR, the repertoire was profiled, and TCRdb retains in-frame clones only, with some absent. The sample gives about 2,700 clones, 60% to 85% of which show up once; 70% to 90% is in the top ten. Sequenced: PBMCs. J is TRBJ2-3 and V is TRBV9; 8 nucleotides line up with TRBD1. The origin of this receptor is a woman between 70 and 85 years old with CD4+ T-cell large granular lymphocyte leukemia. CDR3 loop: CASSHLTGAENTQYF. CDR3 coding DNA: TGTGCCAGCAGCCACCTGACAGGGGCGGAGAATACGCAGTATTTT.